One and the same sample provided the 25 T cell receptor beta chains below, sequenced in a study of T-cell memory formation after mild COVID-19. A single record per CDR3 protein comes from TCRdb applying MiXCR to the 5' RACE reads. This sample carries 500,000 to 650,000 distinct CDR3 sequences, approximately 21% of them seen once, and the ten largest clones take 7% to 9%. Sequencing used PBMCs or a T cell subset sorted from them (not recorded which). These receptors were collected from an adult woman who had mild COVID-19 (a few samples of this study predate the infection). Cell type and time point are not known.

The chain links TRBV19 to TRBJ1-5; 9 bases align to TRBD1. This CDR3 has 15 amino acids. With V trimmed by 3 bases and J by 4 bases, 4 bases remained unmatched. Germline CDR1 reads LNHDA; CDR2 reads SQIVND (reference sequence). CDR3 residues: CASSMTTGGNQPQHF. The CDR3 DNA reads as TGTGCCAGTAGTATGACGACAGGGGGGAATCAGCCCCAGCATTTT. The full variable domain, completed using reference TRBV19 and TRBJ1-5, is DGGITQSPKYLFRKEGQNVTLSCEQNLNHDAMYWYRQDPGQGLRLIYYSQIVNDFQKGDIAEGYSVSREKKESFPLTVTSAQKNPTAFYLCASSMTTGGNQPQHFGDGTRLSIL.

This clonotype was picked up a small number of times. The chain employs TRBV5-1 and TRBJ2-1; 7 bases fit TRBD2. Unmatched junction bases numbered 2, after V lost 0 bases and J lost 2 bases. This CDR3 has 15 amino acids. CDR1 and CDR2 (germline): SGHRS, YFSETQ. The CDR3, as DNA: TGCGCCAGCAGCTTGGTGCGGGGGACCTACAATGAGCAGTTCTTC. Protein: CASSLVRGTYNEQFF.

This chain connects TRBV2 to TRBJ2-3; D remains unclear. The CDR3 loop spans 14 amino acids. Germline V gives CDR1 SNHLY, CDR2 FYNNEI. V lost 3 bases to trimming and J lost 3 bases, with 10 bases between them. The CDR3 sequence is CASSDFLGTDTQYF. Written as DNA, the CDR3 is TGTGCCAGCAGTGATTTTCTGGGAACAGATACGCAGTATTTT.

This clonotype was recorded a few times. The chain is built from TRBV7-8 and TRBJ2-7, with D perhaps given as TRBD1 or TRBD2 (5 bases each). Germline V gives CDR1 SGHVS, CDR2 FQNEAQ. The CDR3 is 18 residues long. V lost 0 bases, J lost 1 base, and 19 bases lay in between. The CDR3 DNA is TGTGCCAGCAGCTTAGCGCAATCGATAGGCAGGGAGTCCTACGAGCAGTACTTC. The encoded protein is CASSLAQSIGRESYEQYF.

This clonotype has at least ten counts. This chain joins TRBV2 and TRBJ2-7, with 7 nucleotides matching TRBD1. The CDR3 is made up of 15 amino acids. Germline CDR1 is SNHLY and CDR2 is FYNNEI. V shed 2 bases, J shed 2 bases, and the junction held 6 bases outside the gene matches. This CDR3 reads CASSETAGGPYEQYF. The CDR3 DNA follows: TGTGCCAGCAGTGAAACTGCAGGGGGACCCTACGAGCAGTACTTC. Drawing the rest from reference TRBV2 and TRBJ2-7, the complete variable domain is EPEVTQTPSHQVTQMGQEVILRCVPISNHLYFYWYRQILGQKVEFLVSFYNNEISEKSEIFDDQFSVERPDGSNFTLKIRSTKLEDSAMYFCASSETAGGPYEQYFGPGTRLTVT.

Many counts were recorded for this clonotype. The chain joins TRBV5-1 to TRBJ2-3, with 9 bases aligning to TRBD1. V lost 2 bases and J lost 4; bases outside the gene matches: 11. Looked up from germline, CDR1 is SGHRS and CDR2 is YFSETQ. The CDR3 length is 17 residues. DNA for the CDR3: TGCGCCAGCAGCTTCGCCCCGACAGGGGGTAACCCAGATACGCAGTATTTT. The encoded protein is CASSFAPTGGNPDTQYF.

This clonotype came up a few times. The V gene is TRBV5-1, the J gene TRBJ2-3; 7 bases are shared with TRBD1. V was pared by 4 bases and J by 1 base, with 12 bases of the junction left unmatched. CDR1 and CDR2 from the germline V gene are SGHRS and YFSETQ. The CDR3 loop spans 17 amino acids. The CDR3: CASSQKTGLAGTDTQYF. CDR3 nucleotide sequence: TGCGCCAGCAGCCAGAAGACAGGGCTAGCCGGCACAGATACGCAGTATTTT.

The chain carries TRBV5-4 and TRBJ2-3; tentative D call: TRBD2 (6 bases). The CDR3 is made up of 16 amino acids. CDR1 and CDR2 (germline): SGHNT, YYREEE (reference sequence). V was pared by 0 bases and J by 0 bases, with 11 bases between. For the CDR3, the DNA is TGTGCCAGCAGCTTGGGAGGAGGGGTCAGCACAGATACGCAGTATTTT. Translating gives CASSLGGGVSTDTQYF. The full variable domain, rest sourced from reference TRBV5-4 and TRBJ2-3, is ETGVTQSPTHLIKTRGQQVTLRCSSQSGHNTVSWYQQALGQGPQFIFQYYREEENGRGNFPPRFSGLQFPNYSSELNVNALELDDSALYLCASSLGGGVSTDTQYFGPGTRLTVL.

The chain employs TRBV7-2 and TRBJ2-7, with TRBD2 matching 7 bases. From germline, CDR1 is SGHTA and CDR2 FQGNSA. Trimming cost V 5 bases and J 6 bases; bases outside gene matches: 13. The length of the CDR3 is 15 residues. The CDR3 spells CASSLSGLGEGEQYF. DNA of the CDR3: TGTGCCAGCAGCCTAAGCGGGCTGGGGGAGGGCGAGCAGTACTTC.

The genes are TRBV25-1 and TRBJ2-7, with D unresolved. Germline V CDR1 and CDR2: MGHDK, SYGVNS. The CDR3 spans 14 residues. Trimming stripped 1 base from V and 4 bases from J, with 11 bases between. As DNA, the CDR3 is TGTGCCAGCAGTGAATGGCCCGTGGGGTACGAGCAGTACTTC. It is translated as CASSEWPVGYEQYF.

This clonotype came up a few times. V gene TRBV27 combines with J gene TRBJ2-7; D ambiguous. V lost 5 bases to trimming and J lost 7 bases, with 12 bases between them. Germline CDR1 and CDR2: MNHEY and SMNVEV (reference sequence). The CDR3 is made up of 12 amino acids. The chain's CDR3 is CASSLLYGEQYF. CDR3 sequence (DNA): TGTGCCAGCAGTCTCCTCTACGGGGAGCAGTACTTC.

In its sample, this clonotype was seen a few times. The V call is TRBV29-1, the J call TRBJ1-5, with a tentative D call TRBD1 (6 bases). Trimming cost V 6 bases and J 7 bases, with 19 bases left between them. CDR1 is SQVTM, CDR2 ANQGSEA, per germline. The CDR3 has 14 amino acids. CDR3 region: CSVGEGRGEQPQHF. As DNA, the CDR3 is TGCAGCGTCGGGGAGGGCAGGGGAGAACAGCCCCAGCATTTT.

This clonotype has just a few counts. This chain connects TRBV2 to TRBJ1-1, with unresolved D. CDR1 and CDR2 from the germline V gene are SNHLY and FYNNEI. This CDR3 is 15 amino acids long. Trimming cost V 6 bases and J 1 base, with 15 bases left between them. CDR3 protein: CASREGASGNTEAFF. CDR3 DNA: TGTGCCAGCAGGGAGGGTGCGTCTGGGAACACTGAAGCTTTCTTT.

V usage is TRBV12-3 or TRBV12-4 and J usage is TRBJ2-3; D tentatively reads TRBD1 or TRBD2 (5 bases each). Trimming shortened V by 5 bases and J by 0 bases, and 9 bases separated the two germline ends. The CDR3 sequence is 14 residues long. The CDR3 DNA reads TGTGCCAGCAGTCAGGGACCAAGCACAGATACGCAGTATTTT. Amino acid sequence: CASSQGPSTDTQYF.

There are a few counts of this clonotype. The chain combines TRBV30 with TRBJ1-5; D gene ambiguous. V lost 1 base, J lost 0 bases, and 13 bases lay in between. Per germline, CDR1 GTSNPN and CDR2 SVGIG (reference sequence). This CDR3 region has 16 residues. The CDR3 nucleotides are TGTGCCTGGAGTGCCCCCGGGCTTCTTAGCAATCAGCCCCAGCATTTT. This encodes CAWSAPGLLSNQPQHF.

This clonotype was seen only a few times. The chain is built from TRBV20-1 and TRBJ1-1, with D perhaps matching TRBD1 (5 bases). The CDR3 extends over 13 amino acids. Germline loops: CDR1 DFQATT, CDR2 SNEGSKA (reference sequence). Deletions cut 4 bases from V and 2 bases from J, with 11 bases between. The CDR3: CSATGKRNTEAFF. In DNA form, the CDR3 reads TGCAGTGCTACAGGGAAGAGAAACACTGAAGCTTTCTTT.

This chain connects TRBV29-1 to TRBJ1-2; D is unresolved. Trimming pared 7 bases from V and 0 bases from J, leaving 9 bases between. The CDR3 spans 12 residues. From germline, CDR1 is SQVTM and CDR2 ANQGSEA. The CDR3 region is CSAADTNYGYTF. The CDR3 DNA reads TGCAGCGCAGCAGACACTAACTATGGCTACACCTTC.

CDR3 sequence reads: CASSQETDNQPQHF. The CDR3, as DNA: TGTGCCAGCAGCCAAGAAACAGACAATCAGCCCCAGCATTTT. V is TRBV4-2 and J is TRBJ1-5; D gene uncertain. The germline CDR1 and CDR2 sequences are LGHNA and YNFKEQ. With 0 bases removed from V and 3 bases from J, the gap between germline ends came to 6 bases. The CDR3 sequence is 14 residues long.

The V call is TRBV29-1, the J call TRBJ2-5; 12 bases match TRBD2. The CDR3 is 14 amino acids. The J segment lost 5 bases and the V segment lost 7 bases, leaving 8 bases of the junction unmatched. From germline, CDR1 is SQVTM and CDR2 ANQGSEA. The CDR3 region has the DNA TGCAGCGCTGAGAGGCTAGCGGGGGGGGAGACCCAGTACTTC. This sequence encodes CSAERLAGGETQYF.

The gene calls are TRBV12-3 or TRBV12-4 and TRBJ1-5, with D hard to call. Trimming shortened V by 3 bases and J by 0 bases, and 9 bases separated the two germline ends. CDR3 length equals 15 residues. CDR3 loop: CASSLAQYSNQPQHF. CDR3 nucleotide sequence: TGTGCCAGCAGTTTGGCGCAGTATAGCAATCAGCCCCAGCATTTT.

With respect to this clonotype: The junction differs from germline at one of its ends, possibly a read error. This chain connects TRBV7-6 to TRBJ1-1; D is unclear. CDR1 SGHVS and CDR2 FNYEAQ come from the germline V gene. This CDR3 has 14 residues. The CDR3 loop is CASSLYGRETEAFF. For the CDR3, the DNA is TGTGCAAGCAGCTTATACGGGCGGGAGACTGAAGCTTTCTTT.

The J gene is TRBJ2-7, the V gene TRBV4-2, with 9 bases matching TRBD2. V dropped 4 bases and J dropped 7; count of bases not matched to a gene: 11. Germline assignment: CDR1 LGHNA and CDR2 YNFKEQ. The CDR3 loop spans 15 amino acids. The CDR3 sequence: CASSPSVAGVREQYF. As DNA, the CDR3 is TGTGCCAGCAGCCCTTCGGTAGCGGGGGTGAGGGAGCAGTACTTC.

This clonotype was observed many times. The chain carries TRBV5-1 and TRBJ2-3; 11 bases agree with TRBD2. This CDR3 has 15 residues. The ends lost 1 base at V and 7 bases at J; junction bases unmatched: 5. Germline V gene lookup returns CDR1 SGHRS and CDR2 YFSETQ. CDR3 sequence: CASSLTSGGINTQYF. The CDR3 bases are TGCGCCAGCAGCTTGACTAGCGGGGGTATAAATACGCAGTATTTT.

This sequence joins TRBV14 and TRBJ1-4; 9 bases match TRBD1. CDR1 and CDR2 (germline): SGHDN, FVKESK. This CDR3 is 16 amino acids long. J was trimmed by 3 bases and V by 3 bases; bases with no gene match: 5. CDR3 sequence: CASSQIQGAANEKLFF. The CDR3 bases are TGTGCCAGCAGCCAGATACAGGGGGCGGCTAATGAAAAACTGTTTTTT.

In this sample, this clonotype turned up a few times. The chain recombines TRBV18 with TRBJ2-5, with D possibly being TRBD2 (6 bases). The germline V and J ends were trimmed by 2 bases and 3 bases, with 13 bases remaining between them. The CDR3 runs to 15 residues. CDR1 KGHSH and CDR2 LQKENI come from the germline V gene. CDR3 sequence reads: CASSPFGGGEETQYF. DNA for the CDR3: TGTGCCAGCTCACCATTCGGGGGAGGAGAAGAGACCCAGTACTTC. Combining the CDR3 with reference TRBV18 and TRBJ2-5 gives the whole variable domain NAGVMQNPRHLVRRRGQEARLRCSPMKGHSHVYWYRQLPEEGLKFMVYLQKENIIDESGMPKERFSAEFPKEGPSILRIQQVVRGDSAAYFCASSPFGGGEETQYFGPGTRLLVL.